This T cell receptor beta chain was profiled in a study of Tregs in tolerant kidney transplant recipients. Unstimulated Tregs (CD4+CD25+CD127-) and CD4+CD25- non-Tregs were sorted from PBMCs. CDR3 length equals 14 residues. The trim removed 5 bases at V and 6 bases at J, leaving 7 bases unmatched. The germline CDR1 and CDR2 sequences are MNHNS and SASEGT. Clones were read by immunoSEQ multiplex PCR, and TCRdb kept only the in-frame ones, dropping some. Of around 85,000 clones in the sample, approximately 90% were seen once. This TCR derives from a human donor who received a combined kidney and bone marrow transplant. The specimen comprised Tregs from blood, sampled before the transplant. The chain has TRBV6-1 and TRBJ2-7; 10 bases line up with TRBD1. CDR3 sequence: CASSTGTGVVEQYF. The CDR3 bases are TGTGCCAGCAGTACCGGGACAGGGGTCGTCGAGCAGTACTTC.